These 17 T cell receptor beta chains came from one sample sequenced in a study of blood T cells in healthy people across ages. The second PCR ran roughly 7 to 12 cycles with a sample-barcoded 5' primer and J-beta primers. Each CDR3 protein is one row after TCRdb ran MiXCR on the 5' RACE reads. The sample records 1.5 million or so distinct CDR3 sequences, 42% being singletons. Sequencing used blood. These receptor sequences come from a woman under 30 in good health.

The DNA of the CDR3 is TGTGCCAGCAGCGGCGGGGGGACTAGCGTCAGGAATGAGCAGTACTTC. This sequence encodes CASSGGGTSVRNEQYF. The rearrangement joins TRBV11-2 to TRBJ2-5; 10 nucleotides agree with TRBD2. Germline V gives CDR1 SGHAT, CDR2 FQNNGV. This CDR3 is built from 16 residues. V dropped 5 bases and J dropped 11; count of bases not matched to a gene: 17.

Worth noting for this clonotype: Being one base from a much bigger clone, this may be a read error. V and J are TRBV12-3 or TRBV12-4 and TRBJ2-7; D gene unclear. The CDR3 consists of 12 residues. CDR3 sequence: CAISFSGYEQYF. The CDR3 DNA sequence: TGTGCCATCAGTTTCTCGGGCTACGAGCAGTACTTC.

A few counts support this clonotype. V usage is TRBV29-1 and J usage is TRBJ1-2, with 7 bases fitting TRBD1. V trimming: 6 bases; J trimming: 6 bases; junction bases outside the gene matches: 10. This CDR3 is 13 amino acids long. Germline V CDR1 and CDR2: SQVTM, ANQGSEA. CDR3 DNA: TGCAGCGTCTACCCAGACAGGGCGGATGGCTACACCTTC. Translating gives CSVYPDRADGYTF.

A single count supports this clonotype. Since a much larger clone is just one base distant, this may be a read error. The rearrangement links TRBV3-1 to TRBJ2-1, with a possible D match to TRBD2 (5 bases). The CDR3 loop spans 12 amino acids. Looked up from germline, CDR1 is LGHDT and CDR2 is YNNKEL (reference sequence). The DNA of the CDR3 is TGTGCCGGCAGCCGGGACTACAATGAGCAGTTCTTC. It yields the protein CAGSRDYNEQFF.

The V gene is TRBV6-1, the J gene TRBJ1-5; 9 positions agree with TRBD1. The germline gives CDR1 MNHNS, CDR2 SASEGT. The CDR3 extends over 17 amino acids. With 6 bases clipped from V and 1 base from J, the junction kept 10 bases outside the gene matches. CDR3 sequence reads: CASRRGQGVGSNQPQHF. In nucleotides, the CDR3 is TGTGCCAGCAGAAGGGGACAGGGAGTAGGGAGCAATCAGCCCCAGCATTTT.

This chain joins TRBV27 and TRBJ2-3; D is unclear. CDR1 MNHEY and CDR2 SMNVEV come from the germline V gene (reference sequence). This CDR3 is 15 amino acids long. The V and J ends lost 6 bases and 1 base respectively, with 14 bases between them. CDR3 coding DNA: TGTGCCAGCAGAACCGACATAGGACGCACAGATACGCAGTATTTT. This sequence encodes CASRTDIGRTDTQYF.

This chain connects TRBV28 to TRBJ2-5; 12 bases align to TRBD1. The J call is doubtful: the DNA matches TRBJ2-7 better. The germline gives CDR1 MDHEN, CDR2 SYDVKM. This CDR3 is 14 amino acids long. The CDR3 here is CASSLRDRGREQYF. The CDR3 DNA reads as TGTGCCAGCAGTTTAAGGGACAGGGGGCGCGAGCAGTACTTC.

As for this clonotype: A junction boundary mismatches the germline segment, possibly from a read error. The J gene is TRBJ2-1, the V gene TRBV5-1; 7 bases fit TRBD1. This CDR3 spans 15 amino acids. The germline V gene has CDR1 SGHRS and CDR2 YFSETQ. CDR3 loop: CASSLGTGELDERFF. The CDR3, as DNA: TGCGCCAGCAGCTTGGGGACAGGAGAGTTGGATGAGCGGTTCTTC.

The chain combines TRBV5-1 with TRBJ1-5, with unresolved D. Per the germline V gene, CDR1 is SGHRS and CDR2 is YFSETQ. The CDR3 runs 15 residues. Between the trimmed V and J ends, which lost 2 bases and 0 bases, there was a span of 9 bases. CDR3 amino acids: CASSFDGISNQPQHF. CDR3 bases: TGCGCCAGCAGCTTTGACGGGATTAGCAATCAGCCCCAGCATTTT.

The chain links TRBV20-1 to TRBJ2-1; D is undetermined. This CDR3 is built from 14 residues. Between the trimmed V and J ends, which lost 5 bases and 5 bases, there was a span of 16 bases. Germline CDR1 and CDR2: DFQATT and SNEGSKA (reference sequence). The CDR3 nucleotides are TGCAGTGCTCCCGGCCCAGGTTTCGACAATGAGCAGTTCTTC. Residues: CSAPGPGFDNEQFF.

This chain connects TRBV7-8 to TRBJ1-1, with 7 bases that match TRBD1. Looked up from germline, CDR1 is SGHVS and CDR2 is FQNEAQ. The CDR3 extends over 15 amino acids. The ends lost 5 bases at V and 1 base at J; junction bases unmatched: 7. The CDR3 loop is CASSTRQGRNTEAFF. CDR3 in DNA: TGTGCCAGCAGCACACGACAGGGTAGGAACACTGAAGCTTTCTTT.

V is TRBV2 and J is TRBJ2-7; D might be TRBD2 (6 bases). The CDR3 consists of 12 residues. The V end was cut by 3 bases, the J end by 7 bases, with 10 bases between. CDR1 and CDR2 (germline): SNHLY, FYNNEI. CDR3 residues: CASSDGGREQYF. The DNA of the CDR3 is TGTGCCAGCAGTGATGGGGGGAGGGAGCAGTACTTC.

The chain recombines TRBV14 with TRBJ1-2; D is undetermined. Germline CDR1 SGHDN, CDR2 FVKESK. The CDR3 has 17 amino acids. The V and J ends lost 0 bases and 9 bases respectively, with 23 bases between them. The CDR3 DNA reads TGTGCCAGCAGCCAAGATCGTTTCGGGGAAGCCTATGGTAGCTACACCTTC. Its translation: CASSQDRFGEAYGSYTF.

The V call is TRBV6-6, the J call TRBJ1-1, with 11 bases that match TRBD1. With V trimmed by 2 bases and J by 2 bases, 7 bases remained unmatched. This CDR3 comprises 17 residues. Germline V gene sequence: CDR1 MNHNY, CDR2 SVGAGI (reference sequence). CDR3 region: CASSYPGQGGRNTEAFF. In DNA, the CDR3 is TGTGCCAGCAGTTACCCGGGACAGGGGGGCAGAAACACTGAAGCTTTCTTT.

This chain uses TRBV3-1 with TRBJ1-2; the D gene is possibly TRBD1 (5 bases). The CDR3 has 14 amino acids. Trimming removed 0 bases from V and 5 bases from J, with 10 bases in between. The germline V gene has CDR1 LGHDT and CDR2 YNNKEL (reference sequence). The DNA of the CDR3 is TGTGCCAGCAGCCAAGAAGGGGTCACTTATGGCTACACCTTC. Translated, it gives CASSQEGVTYGYTF.

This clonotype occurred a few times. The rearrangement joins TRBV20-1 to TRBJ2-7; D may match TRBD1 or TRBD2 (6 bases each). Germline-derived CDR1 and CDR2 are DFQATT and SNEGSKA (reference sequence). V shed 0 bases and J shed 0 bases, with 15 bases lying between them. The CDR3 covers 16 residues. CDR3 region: CSARDTGAADSYEQYF. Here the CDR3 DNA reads TGCAGTGCTAGAGATACGGGGGCAGCGGACTCCTACGAGCAGTACTTC.

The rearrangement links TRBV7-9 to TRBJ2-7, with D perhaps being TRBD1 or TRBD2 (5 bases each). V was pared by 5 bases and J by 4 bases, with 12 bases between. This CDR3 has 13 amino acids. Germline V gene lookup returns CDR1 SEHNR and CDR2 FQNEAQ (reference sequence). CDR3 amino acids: CASSLPWGYEQYF. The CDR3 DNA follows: TGTGCCAGCAGCCTTCCTTGGGGGTACGAGCAGTACTTC.